The 23 T cell receptor beta chains below come from one sample, sequenced in a study of blood T cell repertoires in COVID-19. Clones were sequenced by immunoSEQ multiplex PCR, and TCRdb holds only the in-frame ones, with some missing. This repertoire shows about 250,000 clones, roughly four fifths found once; its top ten account for 3.6%. The sequenced sample was PBMCs or T cells enriched from blood (not recorded which). The receptors shown here come from a woman in her 40s who had been exposed to COVID-19.

J is TRBJ1-5 and V is TRBV6-2 or TRBV6-3; D remains unclear. Trimming left V 4 bases short and J 7 bases short, with 11 bases between. The V gene's germline CDR1 is MNHEY and CDR2 SVGEGT. This CDR3 is 13 amino acids long. The CDR3 DNA reads as TGTGCCAGCAGTTTTCACTCGATCCAGCCCCAGCATTTT. Translated: CASSFHSIQPQHF.

The chain joins TRBV9 to TRBJ2-1; D is perhaps TRBD1 (5 bases). Germline CDR1 reads SGDLS; CDR2 reads YYNGEE. Trimming left V 0 bases short and J 7 bases short, with 11 bases between. The length of the CDR3 is 14 residues. CDR3 coding DNA: TGTGCCAGCAGCGTAGAGGGGCTTAGGAATGAGCAGTTCTTC. It translates to CASSVEGLRNEQFF.

The CDR3 sequence: CATSRDKEYEQYF. The CDR3 nucleotides read TGTGCCACCAGCAGAGATAAGGAGTACGAGCAGTACTTC. This chain uses TRBV15 with TRBJ2-7; D is unclear. Between the trimmed V and J ends, which lost 0 bases and 4 bases, there was a span of 7 bases. This CDR3 is built from 13 residues. Germline V gives CDR1 LNHNV, CDR2 YYDKDF (reference sequence).

The chain links TRBV7-8 to TRBJ2-7; 9 bases fit TRBD2. Per the germline V gene, CDR1 is SGHVS and CDR2 is FQNEAQ. Trimming removed 5 bases from V and 0 bases from J; junction bases left unmatched: 14. This CDR3 is built from 18 residues. CDR3 bases: TGTGCCAGCAGCGTAGGCGGTTCTGTTAGCGGGGGCTCCTACGAGCAGTACTTC. It yields the protein CASSVGGSVSGGSYEQYF.

This rearrangement joins TRBV6-5 to TRBJ1-5, with D perhaps matching TRBD1 (6 bases). V was trimmed by 4 bases and J by 9 bases, leaving 22 bases between them. This CDR3 region has 16 residues. CDR1 MNHEY and CDR2 SVGAGI come from the germline V gene. The CDR3 here is CASSSGRGFAWMPQHF. The CDR3 DNA sequence: TGTGCCAGCAGTTCGGGCAGGGGATTCGCTTGGATGCCCCAGCATTTT.

This clone was observed once. The CDR3 is CASSPLTGGTGELFF. The CDR3 DNA follows: TGTGCCAGCAGCCCCTTGACGGGGGGCACCGGGGAGCTGTTTTTT. The chain is built from TRBV7-7 and TRBJ2-2, with TRBD2 matching 7 bases. CDR1 SSHAT and CDR2 FNYEAQ come from the germline V gene (reference sequence). The junction had 7 bases not matched to a gene; V was cut back by 5 bases and J by 4 bases. The CDR3 totals 15 residues.

The chain uses TRBV28 and TRBJ1-5, with D perhaps TRBD1 (6 bases). V shed 7 bases and J shed 4 bases, with 23 bases lying between them. Germline V gives CDR1 MDHEN, CDR2 SYDVKM. CDR3 length equals 17 residues. CDR3 sequence (DNA): TGTGCCAGCACCATACTTGACCCGGGACAAATTAATCAGCCCCAGCATTTT. This encodes CASTILDPGQINQPQHF.

The table lists this clone with many counts. The sample contains more than one DNA sequence encoding this CDR3. This chain links TRBV30 with TRBJ1-1, with 8 bases identical to TRBD1. Per the germline V gene, CDR1 is GTSNPN and CDR2 is SVGIG (reference sequence). J was trimmed by 4 bases and V by 3 bases; bases with no gene match: 4. The CDR3 extends over 13 amino acids. The CDR3 spells CAWRPTGGTEAFF. The CDR3 DNA reads as TGTGCCTGGAGGCCTACAGGGGGCACTGAAGCTTTCTTT.

This rearrangement joins TRBV4-3 to TRBJ1-2, with D unclear. Germline V gene sequence: CDR1 LGHNA, CDR2 YSLEER. Trimming took 3 bases from V and 0 from J, leaving 5 bases between them. The CDR3 is made up of 13 amino acids. The CDR3: CASSQDSNYGYTF. The CDR3 nucleotides are TGCGCCAGCAGCCAGGACTCTAACTATGGCTACACCTTC.

The CDR3 is CASTKRVNTGELFF. The CDR3 DNA is TGTGCCAGCACGAAACGGGTGAACACCGGGGAGCTGTTTTTT. The chain uses TRBV6-5 and TRBJ2-2; no firm D call. Germline V CDR1 and CDR2: MNHEY, SVGAGI. The V end lost 7 bases, the J end lost 1 base, and 10 bases lay between the germline ends. CDR3 length equals 14 residues.

The chain employs TRBV19 and TRBJ1-5; 7 positions match TRBD1. Germline V CDR1 and CDR2: LNHDA, SQIVND (reference sequence). CDR3 size: 12 residues. Trimming took 11 bases from V and 5 from J; bases not matched to a gene: 6. This CDR3 is CASGGGHQPQHF. CDR3 in DNA: TGTGCCTCAGGGGGAGGACATCAGCCCCAGCATTTT.

The chain couples TRBV2 to TRBJ2-2; D is possibly TRBD1 (6 bases). V was cut by 6 bases and J by 0 bases, with 8 bases left in between. CDR1 is SNHLY and CDR2 is FYNNEI in the germline V gene. The CDR3 spans 14 residues. CDR3 region: CASRQGPNTGELFF. CDR3 coding DNA: TGTGCCAGCAGACAGGGCCCGAACACCGGGGAGCTGTTTTTT.

The chain employs TRBV5-5 and TRBJ2-7; possible D gene TRBD2, 6 bases. The germline V gene encodes CDR1 SGHKS and CDR2 YYEKEE (reference sequence). V was clipped by 3 bases and J by 4 bases, with 17 bases between them. This CDR3 is built from 15 residues. DNA of the CDR3: TGTGCCAGCAGCTCGTATGCCGGGACTCCTTACGAGCAGTACTTC. Translated: CASSSYAGTPYEQYF.

The chain recombines TRBV14 with TRBJ2-5, with TRBD2 identical over 8 bases. The CDR3 is 18 residues long. V shed 4 bases, J shed 3 bases, and the junction held 16 bases outside the gene matches. Germline CDR1 reads SGHDN; CDR2 reads FVKESK. CDR3 region: CASSRPGGLVFGEETQYF. The CDR3 nucleotides are TGTGCCAGCAGCCGCCCGGGGGGACTAGTATTTGGAGAAGAGACCCAGTACTTC.

The gene calls are TRBV9 and TRBJ2-1; TRBD2 aligns across 9 bases. J was trimmed by 6 bases and V by 4 bases; bases with no gene match: 8. The CDR3 is made up of 15 amino acids. Germline-derived CDR1 and CDR2 are SGDLS and YYNGEE. The DNA for the CDR3 is TGTGCCAGCAGCCCTAGGACTAGCGTAGGCAATGAGCAGTTCTTC. The encoded protein is CASSPRTSVGNEQFF.

In this sample, this clone turned up once. V and J are TRBV12-3 or TRBV12-4 and TRBJ1-1; perhaps TRBD1 as D (6 bases). The CDR3 contains 13 residues. V dropped 6 bases and J dropped 5 bases, with 13 bases sitting between them. The CDR3, as DNA: TGTGCCAGCAGGGGACAATTGGGGACTGAAGCTTTCTTT. This encodes CASRGQLGTEAFF.

The chain links TRBV5-1 to TRBJ2-1; D may be TRBD1 (6 bases). Germline CDR1 is SGHRS and CDR2 is YFSETQ. The CDR3 consists of 15 residues. V lost 2 bases and J lost 8, with 17 bases in between. The CDR3 spells CASSFSVGAVDEQFF. As DNA, the CDR3 is TGCGCCAGCAGCTTTAGTGTGGGGGCCGTGGATGAGCAGTTCTTC.

CDR3 sequence: CAIRDRGTSTEAFF. The DNA for the CDR3 is TGTGCCATCAGGGACAGGGGGACGAGCACTGAAGCTTTCTTT. The V call is TRBV10-3, the J call TRBJ1-1; TRBD1 agrees at 10 bases. The CDR3 is made up of 14 amino acids. V dropped 6 bases and J dropped 4; count of bases not matched to a gene: 5. Germline CDR1 and CDR2: ENHRY and SYGVKD.

The chain is built from TRBV4-2 and TRBJ2-3; TRBD2 agrees at 11 bases. V lost 2 bases and J lost 4; bases outside the gene matches: 5. This CDR3 has 16 residues. Germline V CDR1 and CDR2: LGHNA, YNFKEQ. The CDR3 bases are TGTGCCAGCAGCCAATCCATAGCGGGGGGGCCAGATACGCAGTATTTT. Its protein product is CASSQSIAGGPDTQYF.

The chain uses TRBV7-3 and TRBJ1-1; possibly TRBD1 for D (5 bases). Germline CDR1 SGHTA, CDR2 FQGTGA. CDR3 length: 13 amino acids. V dropped 6 bases and J dropped 6 bases, with 14 bases sitting between them. In nucleotides, the CDR3 is TGTGCCAGCAGTACGACAGAATTCGCTGAAGCTTTCTTT. Its translation: CASSTTEFAEAFF.

V gene TRBV9 combines with J gene TRBJ2-2; TRBD1 is a possible D gene (8 bases). The V gene lost 4 bases and the J gene lost 0 bases, with 19 bases spanning the gap. Germline V lookup: CDR1 SGDLS, CDR2 YYNGEE. The length of the CDR3 is 18 residues. CDR3 sequence reads: CASSPLQGGLANTGELFF. The CDR3 DNA reads as TGTGCCAGCAGCCCGCTACAGGGGGGGTTAGCGAACACCGGGGAGCTGTTTTTT.

The chain recombines TRBV6-5 with TRBJ1-5; D ambiguous. The CDR3 covers 14 residues. Looked up from germline, CDR1 is MNHEY and CDR2 is SVGAGI. V lost 7 bases and J lost 5, with 15 bases in between. CDR3: CASNPQVRYQPQHF. The CDR3 bases are TGTGCCAGCAACCCCCAGGTTCGATATCAGCCCCAGCATTTT.

In this sample, this clone turned up once. J is TRBJ2-2 and V is TRBV11-2, with 7 bases fitting TRBD1. V lost 1 base and J lost 3; bases outside the gene matches: 2. The CDR3 runs to 15 residues. Germline values: CDR1 SGHAT, CDR2 FQNNGV. The CDR3 region has the DNA TGTGCCAGCAGCTTAGGGCAGGGGGACACCGGGGAGCTGTTTTTT. Residues: CASSLGQGDTGELFF.